These 11 T cell receptor beta chains came from one sample sequenced in a study of identical twins. TCRdb passed the 5' RACE reads through MiXCR, listing each CDR3 protein once. The repertoire holds fewer than 450,000 distinct CDR3 sequences, with about 9% as singletons. The sample comprised naive T cells sorted from blood. The receptors derive from a woman aged 45-65 years in good health.

This clonotype was recorded many times. This chain links TRBV12-3 or TRBV12-4 with TRBJ1-6; weak D call: TRBD1 (6 bases). The V and J ends lost 7 bases and 7 bases respectively, with 17 bases between them. There are 15 residues in the CDR3. The CDR3 is CASNYQGSWNSPLHF. The CDR3 DNA reads as TGTGCCAGCAACTACCAGGGGTCGTGGAATTCACCCCTCCACTTT.

This clonotype was counted between two and nine times. CDR3 sequence reads: CSATGTSGITDTQYF. In DNA form, the CDR3 reads TGCAGTGCAACCGGGACTAGCGGGATTACAGATACGCAGTATTTT. This chain joins TRBV20-1 and TRBJ2-3; 13 nucleotides line up with TRBD2. This CDR3 region has 15 residues. The germline gives CDR1 DFQATT, CDR2 SNEGSKA (reference sequence). V lost 6 bases and J lost 3; bases outside the gene matches: 6.

The chain is built from TRBV20-1 and TRBJ2-2; possibly TRBD2 for D (5 bases). Trimming left V 5 bases short and J 5 bases short, with 12 bases between. Germline assignment: CDR1 DFQATT and CDR2 SNEGSKA (reference sequence). CDR3 length equals 13 residues. CDR3 nucleotides: TGCAGTGCTCTCCCACTAGTGACCGGGGAGCTGTTTTTT. Encoded protein: CSALPLVTGELFF.

This clonotype was seen a handful of times. The chain couples TRBV10-1 to TRBJ2-7, with a possible D match to TRBD1 (6 bases). The germline V gene has CDR1 WNHNN and CDR2 SYGVQD (reference sequence). The CDR3 totals 14 residues. With 6 bases removed from V and 7 bases from J, the gap between germline ends came to 19 bases. The CDR3 DNA reads TGCGCCAGCAGCACAAAACAGGGAATTGGTGAGCAGTACTTC. Translated: CASSTKQGIGEQYF.

This clonotype was detected a few times. The gene calls are TRBV20-1 and TRBJ2-3, with 9 bases aligning to TRBD2. Trimming at V came to 3 bases and at J to 3 bases, leaving 4 bases not matched to a gene. This CDR3 has 14 residues. Germline CDR1 is DFQATT and CDR2 is SNEGSKA (reference sequence). This CDR3 reads CSASILAGTDTQYF. CDR3 DNA: TGCAGTGCTAGTATCCTAGCGGGAACAGATACGCAGTATTTT.

This clonotype showed up many times. The V and J genes are TRBV12-3 or TRBV12-4 and TRBJ1-5, with 7 bases matching TRBD1. J was trimmed by 5 bases and V by 6 bases; bases with no gene match: 10. The CDR3 consists of 15 residues. The CDR3 region is CASSWGGGEDQPQHF. The CDR3 nucleotides are TGTGCCAGCAGCTGGGGAGGGGGCGAGGATCAGCCCCAGCATTTT.

The V gene is TRBV15, the J gene TRBJ2-5; D is unclear. Trimming shortened V by 3 bases and J by 5 bases, and 13 bases separated the two germline ends. The CDR3 runs to 14 residues. The germline V gene has CDR1 LNHNV and CDR2 YYDKDF (reference sequence). CDR3 loop: CATSRDYDRETQYF. The CDR3 DNA is TGTGCCACCAGCAGGGATTATGACCGGGAGACCCAGTACTTC. The variable domain in full, completed from reference TRBV15 and TRBJ2-5, reads DAMVIQNPRYQVTQFGKPVTLSCSQTLNHNVMYWYQQKSSQAPKLLFHYYDKDFNNEADTPDNFQSRRPNTSFCFLDIRSPGLGDTAMYLCATSRDYDRETQYFGPGTRLLVL.

This clonotype occurred a few times. V is TRBV10-3 and J is TRBJ2-5; perhaps TRBD2 as D (5 bases). The germline V and J ends were trimmed by 0 bases and 4 bases, with 9 bases remaining between them. Germline lookup yields CDR1 ENHRY and CDR2 SYGVKD. This CDR3 spans 14 amino acids. The CDR3 here is CAISESSSAETQYF. CDR3 in DNA: TGTGCCATCAGTGAGTCAAGTAGCGCAGAGACCCAGTACTTC.

The table lists this clonotype with a few counts. J is TRBJ2-3 and V is TRBV30, with unresolved D. This CDR3 is built from 17 residues. Germline-derived CDR1 and CDR2 are GTSNPN and SVGIG (reference sequence). Trimming pared 0 bases from V and 2 bases from J, leaving 18 bases between. Written as DNA, the CDR3 is TGTGCCTGGAGTGTAACCGGGCAAGTTTCATTCACAGATACGCAGTATTTT. Encoded protein: CAWSVTGQVSFTDTQYF.

Only a few counts were recorded for this clonotype. The CDR3 spells CASSSRDRVVGYTF. CDR3 coding DNA: TGTGCCAGCAGTTCCCGGGACAGGGTAGTTGGCTACACCTTC. The chain recombines TRBV6-5 with TRBJ1-2; TRBD1 matches 9 bases. The CDR3 contains 14 residues. Germline trimming cut 4 bases from V and 7 bases from J; bases unmatched to any gene: 7. From germline, CDR1 is MNHEY and CDR2 SVGAGI.

This clonotype was seen a handful of times. This chain joins TRBV10-3 and TRBJ1-1; D is unresolved. V was trimmed by 4 bases and J by 5 bases, leaving 8 bases between them. Germline V gene sequence: CDR1 ENHRY, CDR2 SYGVKD. The CDR3 contains 12 residues. The CDR3 bases are TGTGCCATCAGTGGATCGGAGACTGAAGCTTTCTTT. The encoded protein is CAISGSETEAFF.